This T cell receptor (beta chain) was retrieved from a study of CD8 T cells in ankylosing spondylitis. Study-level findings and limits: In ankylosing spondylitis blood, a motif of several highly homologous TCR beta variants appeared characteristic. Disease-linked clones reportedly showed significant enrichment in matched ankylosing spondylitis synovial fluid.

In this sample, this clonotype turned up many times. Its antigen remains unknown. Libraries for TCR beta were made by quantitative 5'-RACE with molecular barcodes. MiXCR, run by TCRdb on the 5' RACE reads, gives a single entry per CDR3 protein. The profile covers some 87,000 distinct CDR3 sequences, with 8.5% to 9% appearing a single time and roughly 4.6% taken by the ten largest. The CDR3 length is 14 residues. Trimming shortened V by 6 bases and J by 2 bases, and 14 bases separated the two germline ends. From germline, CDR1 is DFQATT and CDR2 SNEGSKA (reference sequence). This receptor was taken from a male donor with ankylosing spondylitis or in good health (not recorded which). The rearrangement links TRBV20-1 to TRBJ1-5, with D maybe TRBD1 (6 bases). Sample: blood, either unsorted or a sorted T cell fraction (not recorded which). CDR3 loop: CSAKTGFGNQPQHF. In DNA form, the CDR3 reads TGCAGTGCGAAGACAGGCTTTGGCAATCAGCCCCAGCATTTT.